This TCR beta chain emerged from a study of blood T cell repertoires in COVID-19. Looking at the study overall: Sites across the United States, Italy and Spain contributed samples from acute and convalescent COVID-19. Sources were T cells, B-cell-depleted T cells, or PBMCs; the material itself was cDNA or gDNA.

Per the original methods: Amplification of reference gene primers provided the estimated nucleated cell counts. Clones were sequenced by immunoSEQ multiplex PCR, and TCRdb holds only the in-frame ones, with some missing. V and J calls and clone size are as listed in that table; D and trimming were resolved from the DNA. The sample holds about 150,000 clones; more than 70% are singletons and the top ten take more than 2%. Looked up from germline, CDR1 is SGHTA and CDR2 is FQGNSA. The CDR3 has 18 amino acids. V dropped 5 bases and J dropped 0 bases, with 22 bases sitting between them. The rearrangement links TRBV7-2 to TRBJ1-1, with no clear D. The clonotype comes from a man aged 45-60 years who had recovered from COVID-19. Sequenced input: peripheral blood. Here the CDR3 DNA reads TGTGCCAGCAGCCCAACCCTGAATTTAATTTCGGTGAACACTGAAGCTTTCTTT. Protein sequence: CASSPTLNLISVNTEAFF.